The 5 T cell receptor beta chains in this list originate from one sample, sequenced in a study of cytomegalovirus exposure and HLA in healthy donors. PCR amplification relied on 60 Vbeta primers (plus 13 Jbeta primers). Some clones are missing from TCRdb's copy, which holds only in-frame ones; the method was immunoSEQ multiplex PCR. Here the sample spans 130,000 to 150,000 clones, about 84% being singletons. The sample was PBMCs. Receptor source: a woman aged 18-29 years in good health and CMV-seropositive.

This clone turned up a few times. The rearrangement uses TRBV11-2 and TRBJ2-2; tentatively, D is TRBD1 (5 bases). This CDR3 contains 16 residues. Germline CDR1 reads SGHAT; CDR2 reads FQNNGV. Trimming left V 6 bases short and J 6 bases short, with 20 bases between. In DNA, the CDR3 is TGTGCCAGCAGGGGATTAAGGCAGGGTCGGCCCGGGGAGCTGTTTTTT. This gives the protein CASRGLRQGRPGELFF.

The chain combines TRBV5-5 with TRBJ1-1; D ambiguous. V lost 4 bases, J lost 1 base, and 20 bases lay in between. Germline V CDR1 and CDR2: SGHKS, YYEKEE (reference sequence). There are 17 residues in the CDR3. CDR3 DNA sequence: TGTGCCAGCAGCAACATGATCAGGCGTATGAGGAACACTGAAGCTTTCTTT. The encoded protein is CASSNMIRRMRNTEAFF.

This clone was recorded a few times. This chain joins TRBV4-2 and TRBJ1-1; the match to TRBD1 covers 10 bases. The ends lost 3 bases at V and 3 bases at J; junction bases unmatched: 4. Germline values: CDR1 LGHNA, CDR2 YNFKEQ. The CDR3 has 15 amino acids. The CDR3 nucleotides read TGTGCCAGCAGCCACGACGGACAGGGGGACACTGAAGCTTTCTTT. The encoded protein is CASSHDGQGDTEAFF.

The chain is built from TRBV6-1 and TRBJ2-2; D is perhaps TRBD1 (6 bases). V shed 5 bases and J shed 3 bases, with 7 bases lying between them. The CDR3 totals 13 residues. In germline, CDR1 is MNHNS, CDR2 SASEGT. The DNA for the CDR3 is TGTGCCAGCAGTCGACAGGACACCGGGGAGCTGTTTTTT. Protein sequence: CASSRQDTGELFF.

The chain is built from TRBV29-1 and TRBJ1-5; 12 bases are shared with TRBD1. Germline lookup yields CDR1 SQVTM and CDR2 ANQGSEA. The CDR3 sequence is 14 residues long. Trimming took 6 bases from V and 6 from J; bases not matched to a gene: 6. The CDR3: CSVGTGGAGQPQHF. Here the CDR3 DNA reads TGCAGCGTCGGGACAGGGGGCGCCGGTCAGCCCCAGCATTTT.